This record looks at one TCR beta chain sequence and its context. The antigen remains undetermined. This same CDR3 is encoded by further DNA sequences in the sample. This specimen belongs to a study of shared clonotypes between healthy human individuals. Study-wide findings and caveats: Lower generation probabilities were found for non-shared clonotypes than for those shared by all four donors.

V was trimmed by 0 bases and J by 3 bases, leaving 6 bases between them. Germline V gene lookup returns CDR1 SGHDT and CDR2 YYEEEE. This CDR3 comprises 13 residues. TCRdb's table, derived via immunoSEQ multiplex PCR, lists solely in-frame clones and lacks some. The sample records approximately 1,500,000 clones, 98% being singletons. The chain links TRBV5-6 to TRBJ2-5; possibly TRBD1 for D (5 bases). The receptor comes from a young man in good health. Sequenced material: naive CD4+ T cells sorted from blood. Sample subset: CD45RA+ positively selected. The CDR3 loop reads CASSLVGEETQYF. The DNA of the CDR3 is TGTGCCAGCAGCTTGGTAGGGGAAGAGACCCAGTACTTC.